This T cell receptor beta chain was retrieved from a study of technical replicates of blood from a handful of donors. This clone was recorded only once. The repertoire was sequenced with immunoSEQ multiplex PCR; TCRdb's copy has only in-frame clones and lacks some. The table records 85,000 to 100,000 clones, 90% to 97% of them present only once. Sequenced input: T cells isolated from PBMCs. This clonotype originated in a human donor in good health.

The DNA for the CDR3 is TGTGCCAGCAGCTTGGGACAGGGGGCGCCCCACACTGAAGCTTTCTTT. It translates to CASSLGQGAPHTEAFF. The rearrangement uses TRBV5-4 and TRBJ1-1; TRBD1 aligns across 10 bases. The CDR3 has 16 amino acids. J lost 3 bases, V lost 0 bases, and 5 bases had no gene match. CDR1 and CDR2 from the germline V gene are SGHNT and YYREEE (reference sequence).